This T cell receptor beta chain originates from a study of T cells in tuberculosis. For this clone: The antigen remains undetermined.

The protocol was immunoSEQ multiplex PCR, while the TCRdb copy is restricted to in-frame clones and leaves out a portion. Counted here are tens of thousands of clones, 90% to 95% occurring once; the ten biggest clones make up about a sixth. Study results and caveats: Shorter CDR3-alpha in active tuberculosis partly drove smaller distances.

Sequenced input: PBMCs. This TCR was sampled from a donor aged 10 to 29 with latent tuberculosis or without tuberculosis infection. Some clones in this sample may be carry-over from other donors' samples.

CDR3 bases: TGTGCCAGCAGCTTGTATGGTGGGACAGGGGGCGGGATTGAAAAACTGTTTTTT. Protein: CASSLYGGTGGGIEKLFF. V usage is TRBV5-6 and J usage is TRBJ1-4; 12 nucleotides match TRBD1. CDR1 SGHDT and CDR2 YYEEEE come from the germline V gene. Trimming cost V 1 base and J 7 bases; bases outside gene matches: 11. This CDR3 region has 18 residues.